This T cell receptor beta chain was found in a study of shared clonotypes between healthy human individuals (dated by TCRdb to the early 2020s). In terms of the full investigation: The cohort included a few men and two women between 18 and 49 years of age. Leukapheresis yielded between about 0.94 and 8.9 billion PBMCs per donor. For each donor, CD4 naive and CD4 memory were each given three plates, CD8 naive was given two plates, and CD8 memory was given one plate. Libraries were prepared and TCR repertoires were sequenced by different laboratories using diverse techniques, in order to increase sequencing depth and limit assay-specific biases. To estimate repertoire size and how much clonotypes are shared between individuals, the study performed deep sequencing of blood TCR repertoires from a few healthy adults.

CD8 naive samples were CD45RO-negative cells positively selected for CCR7, giving a CD45RA+CCR7+ population that excluded TemRA cells. The donors were healthy, HIV-negative adults with no recently reported acute infections or vaccinations. Every donor was a Caucasian adult residing in Nashville, Tennessee, USA. Blood was collected by leukapheresis, and PBMCs were isolated by Ficoll-Histopaque density gradient centrifugation and then cryopreserved in liquid nitrogen vapor phase. Purity and quantity of every magnetically sorted T cell population were checked by analytical flow cytometry. Genomic DNA was isolated from each sorted fraction and quantified by UV absorbance on a Nanodrop 2000c. A distance of 14 bases separates the germline ends of V and J, which lose 4 bases and 4 bases respectively. Based on the germline V gene (reference sequence), the CDR1 and CDR2 sequences are MNHEY and SMNVEV. From cysteine to phenylalanine, the CDR3 is 15 amino acids long. Left in the record is the CDR3 DNA by itself, 45 bases read in frame from the first base.

TCR CDR3 regions were amplified from genomic DNA by multiplex PCR using the deep immunoSEQ assay. Extracted genomic DNA from each cell subset was spread evenly across all wells of several immunoSEQ 96-well plates, with each plate serving as a replicate. Each replicate PCR for sorted subsets received roughly 0.2 ug genomic DNA, equal to 28,000 or so T cell genomes. Purified libraries were quantified with a Qubit 3.0 fluorometer, sized on a Bioanalyzer 2100, and re-quantified with the KAPA Library Quantification kit. Each immunoSEQ 96-well plate was sequenced on its own single-read 150-cycle Illumina NextSeq 550 flow cell. Turning to the authors' computational methods: Because the immunoSEQ output held only junctional sequences and lacked quality scores, the filtering could not match the filtering applied to full-length reads. Sequences were annotated with PyIR, a Python wrapper for IgBLAST v1.9, and V/J genes and CDR3 were assigned using IMGT germline references. Reads were filtered out if the reads had weak V/J assignments (E-value above 1e-6), no CDR3, stop codons, out-of-frame junctions, or ambiguous translated residues. V3J clonotypes were defined as sequences sharing the same inferred V gene, J gene, and CDR3 amino acid sequence. Percentage overlap between repertoires was computed as shared unique clonotypes divided by the size of the smaller repertoire. Three approaches were used to assess repertoire richness: RTK rarefaction, the Chao1 estimator, and Recon v2.1 estimates of unobserved clonotypes. OLGA was used to compute generation probabilities for all TCRbeta clonotypes that the gDNA method yielded from a handful of donors. The table comes from immuneACCESS by way of TCRdb, which keeps in-frame sequences with V and J called. Part of the clones is missing from these tables; in studies checked, under half for an unresolved V gene and the rest for unknown reasons. V, J and clone size are those of that table, while D and trimming were read from the DNA. The sample table records approximately 590,000 clones; less than 97% of these occur just once. The ten most abundant clones make up 0.09% to 0.13% of the sample.

Points on this clone: No cognate antigen has been identified for it. Base qualities were left out, and no much larger clone turns up one base away.

Broader findings and caveats from the paper: Sampling was restricted to blood, and TCR repertoires in tissues likely differ from the TCR repertoires found in blood. Because the study included only a small number of donors, the genetic and exposure-history diversity represented was limited. Higher generation probabilities were observed for clonotypes shared by all four sorted-subset donors than for non-shared clonotypes. Estimated clonotype richness was generally larger for naive than for memory subsets. Rarefaction of sorted-subset datasets indicated incomplete sequencing despite the large sequencing depth. Pairwise subsampling led to the expectation that sequencing depth would affect the degree of clonotype sharing among donors. When a few donors were compared, the shared fraction of clonotypes was roughly 5% for naive CD4, around 3.6% for naive CD8, more than 2% for memory CD4, and under 0.5% for memory CD8.

The chain was built from TRBV27 and TRBJ1-5, with TRBD1 perhaps the D gene, on 6 matching bases. The sequenced material came from naive CD8+ T cells sorted from blood. The sample's cell subset or site label, in plain terms: CD45RA+CCR7+. The source is a woman aged 30 to 39 in good health. This receptor has the CDR3 CASSSGQSWNQPQHF. The sequenced DNA is TGTGCCAGCAGTTCGGGACAAAGTTGGAATCAGCCCCAGCATTTT.